The clone carrying this T cell receptor (beta chain) was seen at least ten times. These data come from a study of regulatory T cells in long-lasting Graves disease. Trimming took 6 bases from V and 7 from J, leaving 15 bases between them. This CDR3 region has 13 residues. Germline V gene data show CDR1 as LGHDT and CDR2 as YNNKEL (reference sequence). Time point here: newly diagnosed GD, antithyroid drugs for less than 3 months. Extracted PBMC RNA gave rise to the TCR library. CDR3 regions were amplified by Arm-PCR using iRepertoire HTBI primers to build TCR beta libraries. TCRdb redid the calling of the multiplex PCR reads with MiXCR, one entry per CDR3 protein. The table lists 200,000 to 250,000 distinct CDR3 sequences, roughly 19% of them singletons, with approximately 10% in the top ten. This sample was shared with a second study, whose subject was T cells in Graves' hyperthyroidism and ophthalmopathy. From that second work: Within blood appeared most thyroid clonotypes that had expanded above 0.001.

The sequencing used peripheral blood mononuclear cells (PBMCs), collected at new diagnosis, from a patient treated with antithyroid drugs. This clonotype was sampled from a woman under 40 with Graves disease. This chain joins TRBV3-1 and TRBJ1-2; possibly TRBD1 for D (5 bases). The CDR3 DNA reads as TGTGCCAGCAGTTACGGCAGGGAAGGTGGCTACACCTTC. Translated: CASSYGREGGYTF.